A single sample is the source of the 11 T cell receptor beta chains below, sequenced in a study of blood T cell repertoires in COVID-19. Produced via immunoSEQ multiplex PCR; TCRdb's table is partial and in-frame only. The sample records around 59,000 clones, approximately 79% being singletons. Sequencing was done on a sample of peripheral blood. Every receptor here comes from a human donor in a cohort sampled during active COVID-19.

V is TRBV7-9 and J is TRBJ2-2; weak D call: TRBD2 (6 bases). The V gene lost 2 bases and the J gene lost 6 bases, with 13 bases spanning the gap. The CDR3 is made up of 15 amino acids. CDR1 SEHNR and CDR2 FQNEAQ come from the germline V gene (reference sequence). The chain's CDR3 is CASSLLAGSSGELFF. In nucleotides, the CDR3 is TGTGCCAGCAGCTTACTGGCGGGATCTTCCGGGGAGCTGTTTTTT.

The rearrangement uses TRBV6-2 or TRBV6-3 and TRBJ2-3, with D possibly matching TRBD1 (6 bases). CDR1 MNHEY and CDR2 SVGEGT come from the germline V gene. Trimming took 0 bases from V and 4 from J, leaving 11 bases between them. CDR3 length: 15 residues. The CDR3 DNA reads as TGTGCCAGCAGTTACTCCTCAGGGGATTCAGATACGCAGTATTTT. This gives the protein CASSYSSGDSDTQYF.

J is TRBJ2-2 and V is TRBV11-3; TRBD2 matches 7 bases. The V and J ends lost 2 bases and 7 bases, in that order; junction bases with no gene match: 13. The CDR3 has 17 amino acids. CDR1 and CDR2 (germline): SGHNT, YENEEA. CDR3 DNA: TGTGCCAGCAGCTTACGGGCCGGGGGAGGGCCGAGCGGGGAGCTGTTTTTT. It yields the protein CASSLRAGGGPSGELFF.

The CDR3 DNA is TGTGCCAGCAGAGTAACCGGGTCCCACCCCGAGCAGTACTTC. This sequence encodes CASRVTGSHPEQYF. The rearrangement joins TRBV3-1 (or the pseudogene TRBV3-2) to TRBJ2-7; D is uncertain. The length of the CDR3 is 14 residues. The V and J ends lost 6 bases and 6 bases respectively, with 18 bases between them. From germline, CDR1 is LGHDT and CDR2 YNNKEL (reference sequence).

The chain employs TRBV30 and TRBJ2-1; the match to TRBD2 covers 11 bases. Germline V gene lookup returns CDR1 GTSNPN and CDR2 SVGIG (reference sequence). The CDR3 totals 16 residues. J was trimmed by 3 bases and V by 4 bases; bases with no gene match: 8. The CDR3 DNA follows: TGTGCCTGGAATAAACTAACTAGCGGGAGCTACAATGAGCAGTTCTTC. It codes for CAWNKLTSGSYNEQFF. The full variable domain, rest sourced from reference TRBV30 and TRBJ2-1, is SQTIHQWPATLVQPVGSPLSLECTVEGTSNPNLYWYRQAAGRGLQLLFYSVGIGQISSEVPQNLSASRPQDRQFILSSKKLLLSDSGFYLCAWNKLTSGSYNEQFFGPGTRLTVL.

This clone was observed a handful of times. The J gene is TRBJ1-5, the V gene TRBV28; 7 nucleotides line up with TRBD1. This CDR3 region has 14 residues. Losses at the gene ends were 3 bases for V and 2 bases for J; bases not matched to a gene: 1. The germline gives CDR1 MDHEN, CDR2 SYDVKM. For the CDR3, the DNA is TGTGCCAGCAGTTTTGGGACAGGCAATCAGCCCCAGCATTTT. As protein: CASSFGTGNQPQHF. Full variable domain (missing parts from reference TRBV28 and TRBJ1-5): DVKVTQSSRYLVKRTGEKVFLECVQDMDHENMFWYRQDPGLGLRLIYFSYDVKMKEKGDIPEGYSVSREKKERFSLILESASTNQTSMYLCASSFGTGNQPQHFGDGTRLSIL.

CDR3 nucleotide sequence: TGTGCCAGCAGTGACTCTTTCAGCACTGAAGCTTTCTTT. Translation gives CASSDSFSTEAFF. The genes are TRBV6-4 and TRBJ1-1; no clear D. This CDR3 spans 13 amino acids. Trimming took off 0 bases at V and 4 bases at J, with 6 bases between the two ends. Per the germline V gene, CDR1 is MRHNA and CDR2 is SNTAGT.

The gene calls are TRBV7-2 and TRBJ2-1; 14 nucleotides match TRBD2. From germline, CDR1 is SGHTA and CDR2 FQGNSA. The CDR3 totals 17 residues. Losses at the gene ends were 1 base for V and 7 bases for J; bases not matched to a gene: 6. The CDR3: CASSLGLAGGASNEQFF. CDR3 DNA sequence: TGTGCCAGCAGCTTAGGACTAGCGGGAGGGGCTTCGAATGAGCAGTTCTTC.

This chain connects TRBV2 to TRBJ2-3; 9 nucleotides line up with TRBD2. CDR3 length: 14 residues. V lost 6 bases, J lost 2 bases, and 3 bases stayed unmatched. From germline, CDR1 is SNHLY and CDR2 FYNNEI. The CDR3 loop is CASRASGATDTQYF. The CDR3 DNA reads TGTGCCAGCAGGGCTAGCGGGGCCACAGATACGCAGTATTTT.

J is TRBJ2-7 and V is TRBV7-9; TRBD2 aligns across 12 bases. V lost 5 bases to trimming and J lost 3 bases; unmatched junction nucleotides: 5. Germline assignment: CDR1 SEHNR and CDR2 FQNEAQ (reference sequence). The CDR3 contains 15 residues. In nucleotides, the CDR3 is TGTGCCAGCAGCCCTCGGACTAGCGGGGTCTACGAGCAGTACTTC. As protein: CASSPRTSGVYEQYF.

The CDR3 sequence is CASSPLLGPETQYF. CDR3 nucleotides: TGTGCCAGTAGTCCATTACTAGGGCCCGAGACCCAGTACTTC. The chain couples TRBV19 to TRBJ2-5; possible D gene TRBD2, 5 bases. There are 14 residues in the CDR3. With 5 bases removed from V and 5 bases from J, the gap between germline ends came to 15 bases. Germline CDR1 reads LNHDA; CDR2 reads SQIVND (reference sequence).